The 15 T cell receptor beta chains presented below share a single source sample, sequenced in a study of beta chain features in type 1 diabetes. Expressed TCRB transcripts were sequenced because the isolated RNA had all been reverse transcribed beforehand. Assay used: immunoSEQ multiplex PCR; TCRdb lists only in-frame clones, some missing. Of over 300,000 clones in the sample, approximately 8.2% were seen once. The sample was central memory CD4+ T cells from blood. These receptors were obtained from a woman aged 18 to 35 in good health.

This clone was recorded at least ten times. The chain uses TRBV10-3 and TRBJ2-1; a weak D match, TRBD1 (5 bases). The CDR3 extends over 11 amino acids. V was cut by 6 bases and J by 7 bases, with 7 bases left in between. Germline V CDR1 and CDR2: ENHRY, SYGVKD. In nucleotides, the CDR3 is TGTGCCATCAGAGCAGGGAATGAGCAGTTCTTC. It codes for CAIRAGNEQFF.

This clone has a handful of counts. The sample holds other DNA sequences that translate to the same CDR3. The chain carries TRBV29-1 and TRBJ2-1; possible D gene TRBD2, 6 bases. This CDR3 is built from 12 residues. The ends were cut back, 3 bases at V and 7 bases at J, with 10 bases in the middle. Germline V CDR1 and CDR2: SQVTM, ANQGSEA. In DNA form, the CDR3 reads TGCAGCGTTGAGGAGGGAAGGAATGAGCAGTTCTTC. Protein sequence: CSVEEGRNEQFF.

The CDR3 region has the DNA TGTGCCAGCAAGTCCTTAGGTGGCCCTCACACCTTC. It encodes CASKSLGGPHTF. The V gene is TRBV28, the J gene TRBJ1-2, with D unresolved. This CDR3 is 12 amino acids long. Trimming took off 7 bases at V and 12 bases at J, with 18 bases between the two ends. Germline loops: CDR1 MDHEN, CDR2 SYDVKM.

The sample holds a few counts of this clone. The chain has TRBV4-2 and TRBJ2-4, with no clear D. This CDR3 region has 15 residues. V shed 0 bases and J shed 3 bases, with 9 bases lying between them. Germline V lookup: CDR1 LGHNA, CDR2 YNFKEQ. The CDR3 sequence is CASSQEQNSKNIQYF. In DNA form, the CDR3 reads TGTGCCAGCAGCCAAGAGCAGAATAGCAAAAACATTCAGTACTTC.

This clone was detected a few times. This sequence joins TRBV7-2 and TRBJ1-5, with D possibly matching TRBD1 (6 bases). V shed 4 bases and J shed 6 bases, with 16 bases lying between them. CDR3 size: 15 residues. Germline V gene sequence: CDR1 SGHTA, CDR2 FQGNSA. The CDR3 protein is CASSWLGGLSQPQHF. CDR3 nucleotide sequence: TGTGCCAGCAGCTGGTTAGGGGGTTTGAGTCAGCCCCAGCATTTT.

To note about this clone: In the same sample, other DNA sequences code for this CDR3. The CDR3 sequence: CASSLQGFYEQYF. CDR3 DNA sequence: TGTGCCAGCAGTTTACAGGGATTTTACGAGCAGTACTTC. The chain combines TRBV27 with TRBJ2-7; D may be TRBD1 (5 bases). The V and J ends lost 2 bases and 4 bases respectively, with 9 bases between them. The CDR3 is made up of 13 amino acids. Germline loops: CDR1 MNHEY, CDR2 SMNVEV (reference sequence).

At least ten counts were recorded for this clone. The gene calls are TRBV7-6 and TRBJ2-3; D gene uncertain. The CDR3 totals 19 residues. CDR1 is SGHVS and CDR2 is FNYEAQ in the germline V gene. The ends were cut back, 5 bases at V and 0 bases at J, with 24 bases in the middle. The CDR3 reads CASSHPGLIATPSTDTQYF. CDR3 nucleotide sequence: TGTGCCAGCAGCCATCCAGGCCTGATCGCCACTCCGAGCACAGATACGCAGTATTTT.

CDR3: CASSVYRALAGELFF. As DNA, the CDR3 is TGTGCCAGCAGCGTTTACAGGGCACTCGCCGGGGAGCTGTTTTTT. J is TRBJ2-2 and V is TRBV5-8; D is perhaps TRBD1 (6 bases). V lost 4 bases, J lost 6 bases, and 16 bases lay in between. Germline-derived CDR1 and CDR2 are SGHTS and YDEGEE. This CDR3 is built from 15 residues.

J is TRBJ2-2 and V is TRBV2, with 11 nucleotides matching TRBD2. The CDR3 sequence is 16 residues long. With 1 base clipped from V and 2 bases from J, the junction kept 0 bases outside the gene matches. Looked up from germline, CDR1 is SNHLY and CDR2 is FYNNEI. CDR3 region: CASSEGLAGNTGELFF. In DNA form, the CDR3 reads TGTGCCAGCAGTGAAGGACTAGCGGGAAACACCGGGGAGCTGTTTTTT. Combining the CDR3 with reference TRBV2 and TRBJ2-2 gives the whole variable domain EPEVTQTPSHQVTQMGQEVILRCVPISNHLYFYWYRQILGQKVEFLVSFYNNEISEKSEIFDDQFSVERPDGSNFTLKIRSTKLEDSAMYFCASSEGLAGNTGELFFGEGSRLTVL.

This clone was observed a handful of times. V is TRBV7-2 and J is TRBJ1-1, with D possibly being TRBD1 (5 bases). The length of the CDR3 is 13 residues. V was shortened by 0 bases and J by 11 bases, with 13 bases between the two germline ends. Germline V gene data show CDR1 as SGHTA and CDR2 as FQGNSA. CDR3 nucleotide sequence: TGTGCCAGCAGCTTAGCCCCAGGGATGGGGGCTTTCTTT. It is translated as CASSLAPGMGAFF.

This rearrangement joins TRBV9 to TRBJ2-4; D unclear. CDR1 SGDLS and CDR2 YYNGEE come from the germline V gene. The CDR3 sequence is 13 residues long. V gave up 4 bases and J gave up 9 bases, with 14 bases separating them. The CDR3 DNA sequence: TGTGCCAGCAGCTCGGACGAGCGCCTCATTCAGTACTTC. Its translation: CASSSDERLIQYF.

The chain joins TRBV5-6 to TRBJ2-2; D not certain. V was clipped by 2 bases and J by 7 bases, with 3 bases between them. The CDR3 has 11 residues. Germline-derived CDR1 and CDR2 are SGHDT and YYEEEE. CDR3 sequence: CASSFLGELFF. Here the CDR3 DNA reads TGTGCCAGCAGCTTTCTCGGGGAGCTGTTTTTT.

This clone was seen more than once but under ten times. The gene calls are TRBV5-5 and TRBJ2-3, with D unclear. The V and J ends lost 7 bases and 4 bases respectively, with 7 bases between them. The length of the CDR3 is 11 residues. The germline V gene encodes CDR1 SGHKS and CDR2 YYEKEE (reference sequence). CDR3 coding DNA: TGTGCCAGCCGCAATTCAGATACGCAGTATTTT. This translates into CASRNSDTQYF.

The rearrangement uses TRBV9 and TRBJ2-2; D gene unclear. Germline V lookup: CDR1 SGDLS, CDR2 YYNGEE. V was cut by 0 bases and J by 5 bases, with 5 bases left in between. The CDR3 has 13 residues. CDR3: CASSVGWTGELFF. The CDR3 region has the DNA TGTGCCAGCAGCGTAGGTTGGACCGGGGAGCTGTTTTTT.

This clone was observed many times. This chain connects TRBV10-3 to TRBJ1-1; D perhaps matches TRBD1 (6 bases). The CDR3 runs 14 residues. V shed 9 bases and J shed 4 bases, with 18 bases lying between them. From germline, CDR1 is ENHRY and CDR2 SYGVKD. The CDR3 sequence is CAIREASRGTEAFF. In nucleotides, the CDR3 is TGTGCCATTCGGGAAGCTTCCAGGGGCACTGAAGCTTTCTTT.